This T cell receptor (beta chain) was observed in a study of cytomegalovirus exposure and HLA in healthy donors. Germline trimming cut 0 bases from V and 6 bases from J; bases unmatched to any gene: 7. There are 16 residues in the CDR3. Looked up from germline, CDR1 is LGHNA and CDR2 is YNFKEQ. In its sample, this clone was seen a few times. Only in-frame clones appear in the TCRdb table, and some are missing; sequencing was by immunoSEQ multiplex PCR. In the table there are 150,000 to 200,000 clones, around nine tenths of which are singletons. The gene calls are TRBV4-2 and TRBJ2-5, with TRBD2 matching over 10 bases. The sequenced material came from PBMCs. The sequence derives from a man aged 18 to 29 in good health and CMV-seropositive. The CDR3 sequence is CASSQDGAGGRKTQYF. CDR3 coding DNA: TGTGCCAGCAGCCAAGATGGAGCGGGGGGGCGGAAGACCCAGTACTTC.